Included here is one T cell receptor beta chain sequence, with context. Its specificity is not known. Coverage ceases 3 residues before the CDR3 finishes, and the germline J gene fills in the end. The protocol was immunoSEQ multiplex PCR, while the TCRdb copy is restricted to in-frame clones and leaves out a portion. The table lists roughly 48,000 clones, with around 1.5% in the top ten. The source of the sample is a study of T cells in women clearing cervical HPV infection. V dropped 3 bases and J dropped 3; count of bases not matched to a gene: 18. There are 18 residues in the CDR3. Germline CDR1 DFQATT, CDR2 SNEGSKA (reference sequence). Study conclusions and caveats: TRBV6-7 relative abundance averaged 0.11% in cases and around 0.17% in controls.

This rearrangement joins TRBV20-1 to TRBJ2-7; 9 nucleotides match TRBD2. The sequence came from a woman aged 18 to 75 with a cervical HPV16 infection that either progressed to CIN3+ or cleared (not recorded which). What was sequenced was blood buffy coat. Here the CDR3 reads CSASRRRGGVAELYEQYF. CDR3 bases read: TGCAGTGCTAGTCGGCGGCGGGGGGGGGTAGCGGAGCTCTACGAG.